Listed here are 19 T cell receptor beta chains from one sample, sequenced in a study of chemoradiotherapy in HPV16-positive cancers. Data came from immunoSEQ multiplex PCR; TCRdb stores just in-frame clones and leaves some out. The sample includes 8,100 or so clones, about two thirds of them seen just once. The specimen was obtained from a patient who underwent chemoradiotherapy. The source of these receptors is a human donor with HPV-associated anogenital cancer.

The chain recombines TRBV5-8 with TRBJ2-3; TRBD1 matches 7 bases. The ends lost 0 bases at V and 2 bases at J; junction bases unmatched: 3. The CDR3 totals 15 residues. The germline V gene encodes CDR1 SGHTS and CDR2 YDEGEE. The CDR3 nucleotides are TGTGCCAGCAGCTTGGGGGGGACAGACACAGATACGCAGTATTTT. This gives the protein CASSLGGTDTDTQYF.

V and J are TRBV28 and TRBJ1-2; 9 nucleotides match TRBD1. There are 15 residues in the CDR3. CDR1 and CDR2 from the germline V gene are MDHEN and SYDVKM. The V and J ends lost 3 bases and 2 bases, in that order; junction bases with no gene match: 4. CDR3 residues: CASSLEGTGNYGYTF. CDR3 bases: TGTGCCAGCAGTTTGGAAGGGACAGGGAACTATGGCTACACCTTC.

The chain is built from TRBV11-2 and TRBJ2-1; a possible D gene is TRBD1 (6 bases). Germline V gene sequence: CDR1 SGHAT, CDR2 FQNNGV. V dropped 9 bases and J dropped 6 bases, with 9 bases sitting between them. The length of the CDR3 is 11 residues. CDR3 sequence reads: CASLRGNEQFF. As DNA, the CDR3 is TGTGCCAGTCTCAGGGGCAATGAGCAGTTCTTC.

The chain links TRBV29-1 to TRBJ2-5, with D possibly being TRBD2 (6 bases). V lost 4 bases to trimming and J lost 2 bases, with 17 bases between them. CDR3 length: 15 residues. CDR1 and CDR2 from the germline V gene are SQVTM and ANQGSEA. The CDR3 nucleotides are TGCAGCGTTGTGGGGTCTCGCGGGGCTCAAGAGACCCAGTACTTC. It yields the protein CSVVGSRGAQETQYF.

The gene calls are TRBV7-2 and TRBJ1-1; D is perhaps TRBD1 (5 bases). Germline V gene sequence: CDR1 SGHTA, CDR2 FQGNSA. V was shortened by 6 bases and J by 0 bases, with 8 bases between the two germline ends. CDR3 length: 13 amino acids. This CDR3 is CASRKGMNTEAFF. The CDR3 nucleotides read TGTGCCAGCAGAAAGGGGATGAACACTGAAGCTTTCTTT.

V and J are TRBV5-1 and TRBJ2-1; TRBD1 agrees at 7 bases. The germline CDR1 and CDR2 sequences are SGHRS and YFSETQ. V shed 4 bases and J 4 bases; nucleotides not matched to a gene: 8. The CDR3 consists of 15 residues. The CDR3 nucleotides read TGCGCCAGCAGCCAATTTACAGGGGTGTACAATGAGCAGTTCTTC. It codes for CASSQFTGVYNEQFF.

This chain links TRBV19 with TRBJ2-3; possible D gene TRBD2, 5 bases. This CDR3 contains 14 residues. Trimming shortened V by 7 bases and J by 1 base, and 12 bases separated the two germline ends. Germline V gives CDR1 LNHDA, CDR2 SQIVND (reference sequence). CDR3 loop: CASMSRGGTDTQYF. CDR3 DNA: TGTGCCAGTATGTCCCGGGGTGGCACAGATACGCAGTATTTT.

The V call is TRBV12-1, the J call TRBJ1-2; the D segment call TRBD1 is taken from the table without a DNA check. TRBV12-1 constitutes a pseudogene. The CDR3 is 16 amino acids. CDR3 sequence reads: CATSLDVLRHNYGYTF. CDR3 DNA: TGTGCCACTTCCCTCGACGTTCTCAGACATAACTATGGCTACACCTTC.

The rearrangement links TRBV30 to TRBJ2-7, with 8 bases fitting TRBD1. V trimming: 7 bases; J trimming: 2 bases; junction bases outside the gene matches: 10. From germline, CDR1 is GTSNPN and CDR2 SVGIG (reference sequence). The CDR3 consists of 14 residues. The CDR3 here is CASALLQGAYEQYF. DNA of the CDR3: TGTGCCTCGGCGCTCCTACAGGGGGCCTACGAGCAGTACTTC.

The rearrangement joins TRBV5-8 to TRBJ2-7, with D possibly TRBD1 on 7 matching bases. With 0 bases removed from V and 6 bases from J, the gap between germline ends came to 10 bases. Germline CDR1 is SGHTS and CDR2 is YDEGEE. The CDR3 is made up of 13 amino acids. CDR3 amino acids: CASSLVQGGEQYF. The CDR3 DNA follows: TGTGCCAGCAGCTTGGTTCAGGGGGGCGAGCAGTACTTC.

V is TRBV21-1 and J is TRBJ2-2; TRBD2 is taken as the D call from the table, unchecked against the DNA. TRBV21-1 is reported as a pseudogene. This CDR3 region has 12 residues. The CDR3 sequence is CATLQAGGELFF. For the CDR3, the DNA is TGTGCCACTCTTCAGGCGGGCGGGGAGCTGTTTTTT.

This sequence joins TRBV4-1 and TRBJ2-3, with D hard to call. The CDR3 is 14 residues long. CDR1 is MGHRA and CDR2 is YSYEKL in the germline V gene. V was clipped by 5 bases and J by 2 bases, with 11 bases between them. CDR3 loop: CASSGLTSTDTQYF. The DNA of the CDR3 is TGCGCCAGCAGCGGTTTAACCTCCACAGATACGCAGTATTTT.

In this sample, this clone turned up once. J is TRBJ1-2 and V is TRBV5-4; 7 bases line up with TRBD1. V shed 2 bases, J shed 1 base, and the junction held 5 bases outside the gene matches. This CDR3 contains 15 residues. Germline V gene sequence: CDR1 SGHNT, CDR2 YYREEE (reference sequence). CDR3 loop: CASSFGTEINYGYTF. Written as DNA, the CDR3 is TGTGCCAGCAGCTTCGGGACAGAGATTAACTATGGCTACACCTTC.

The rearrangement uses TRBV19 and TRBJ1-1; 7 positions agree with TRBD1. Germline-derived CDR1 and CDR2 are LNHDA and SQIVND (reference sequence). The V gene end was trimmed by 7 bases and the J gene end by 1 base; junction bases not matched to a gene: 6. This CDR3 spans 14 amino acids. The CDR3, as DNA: TGTGCCAGTAAAGACAGGGAGAGGAACACTGAAGCTTTCTTT. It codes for CASKDRERNTEAFF.

This CDR3 is CASTLGGSYNEQFF. In DNA, the CDR3 is TGTGCCAGCACCTTGGGGGGATCCTACAATGAGCAGTTCTTC. This sequence joins TRBV28 and TRBJ2-1, with D possibly being TRBD2 (6 bases). Germline lookup yields CDR1 MDHEN and CDR2 SYDVKM. V lost 7 bases to trimming and J lost 1 base, with 11 bases between them. The CDR3 has 14 residues.

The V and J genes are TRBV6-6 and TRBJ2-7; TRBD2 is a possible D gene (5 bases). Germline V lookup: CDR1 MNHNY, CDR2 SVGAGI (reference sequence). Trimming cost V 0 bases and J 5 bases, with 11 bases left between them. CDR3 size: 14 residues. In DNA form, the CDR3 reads TGTGCCAGCAGTTACTCCAGCACCGGGAACGAGCAGTACTTC. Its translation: CASSYSSTGNEQYF.

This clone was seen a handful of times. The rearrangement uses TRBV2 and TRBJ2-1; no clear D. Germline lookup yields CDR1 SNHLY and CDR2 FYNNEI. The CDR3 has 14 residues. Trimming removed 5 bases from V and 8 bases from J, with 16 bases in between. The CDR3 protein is CASSLNMWVDEQFF. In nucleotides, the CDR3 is TGTGCCAGCAGTCTCAATATGTGGGTGGATGAGCAGTTCTTC.

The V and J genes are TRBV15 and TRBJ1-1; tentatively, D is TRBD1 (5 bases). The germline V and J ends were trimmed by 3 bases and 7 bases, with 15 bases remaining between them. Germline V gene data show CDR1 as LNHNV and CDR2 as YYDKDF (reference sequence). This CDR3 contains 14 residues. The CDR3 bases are TGTGCCACCAGCAGGTACGGGGGACGGATTGAAGCTTTCTTT. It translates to CATSRYGGRIEAFF.

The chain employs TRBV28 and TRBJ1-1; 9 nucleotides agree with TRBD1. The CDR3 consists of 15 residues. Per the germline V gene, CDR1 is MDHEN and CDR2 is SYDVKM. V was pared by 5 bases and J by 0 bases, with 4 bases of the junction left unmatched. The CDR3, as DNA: TGTGCCAGCAGTCTTCGGGACAGGGTGAACACTGAAGCTTTCTTT. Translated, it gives CASSLRDRVNTEAFF.